This TCR beta chain originates from a study of spatial heterogeneity in lung cancer. In the study overall: In raw reads, more than 9.5 appearances on average were recorded for each unique TCR and UMI combination. The study, taken as a whole, reports: Among blood samples, ubiquitous expanded tumor TCRs appeared more at resection than at follow-up.

Regarding time point: sample taken at primary tumor resection. Sequencing covered unsorted whole RNA taken from tumor, nontumor lung or frozen PBMC. Untreated early-stage non-small cell lung cancer patients, roughly 72 in total, were the donors. Every TCR cDNA molecule bore a unique molecular identifier. TCRdb analysed the 5' RACE reads with MiXCR anew, one entry per CDR3 protein. The table lists 39,000 or so distinct CDR3 sequences, roughly 8% of them singletons, with 25% to 30% in the top ten. This clonotype was counted at least ten times. Its antigen is as yet unknown. The sample was PBMCs, taken at surgery. The clonotype originates from a male donor with early-stage non-small cell lung cancer.

The CDR3 protein is CASSLAGANVLTF. The CDR3 coding sequence is TGTGCCAGCAGCTTAGCTGGGGCCAACGTCCTGACTTTC. V usage is TRBV7-9 and J usage is TRBJ2-6, with D hard to call. The CDR3 is 13 residues long. Germline values: CDR1 SEHNR, CDR2 FQNEAQ (reference sequence). Trimming took off 0 bases at V and 3 bases at J, with 0 bases between the two ends.